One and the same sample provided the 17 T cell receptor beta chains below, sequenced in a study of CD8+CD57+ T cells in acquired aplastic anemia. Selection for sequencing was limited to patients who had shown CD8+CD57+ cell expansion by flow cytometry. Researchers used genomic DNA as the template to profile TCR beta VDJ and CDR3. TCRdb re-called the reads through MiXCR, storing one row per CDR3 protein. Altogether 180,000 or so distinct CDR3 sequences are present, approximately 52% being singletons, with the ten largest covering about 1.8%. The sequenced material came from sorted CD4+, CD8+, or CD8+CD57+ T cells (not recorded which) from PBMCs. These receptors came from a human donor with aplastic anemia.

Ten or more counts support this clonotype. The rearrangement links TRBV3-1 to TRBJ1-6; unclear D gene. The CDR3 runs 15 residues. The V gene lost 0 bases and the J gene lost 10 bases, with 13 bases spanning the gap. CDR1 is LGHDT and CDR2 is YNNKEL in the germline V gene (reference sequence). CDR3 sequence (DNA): TGTGCCAGCAGCCAAGATAGCGGGAGAAGGTCACCCCTCCACTTT. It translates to CASSQDSGRRSPLHF.

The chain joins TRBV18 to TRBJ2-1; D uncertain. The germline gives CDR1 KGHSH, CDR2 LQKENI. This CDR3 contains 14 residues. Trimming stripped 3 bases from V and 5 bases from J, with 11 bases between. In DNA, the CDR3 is TGTGCCAGCTCACCCCCTGCTCGGGACAATGAGCAGTTCTTC. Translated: CASSPPARDNEQFF.

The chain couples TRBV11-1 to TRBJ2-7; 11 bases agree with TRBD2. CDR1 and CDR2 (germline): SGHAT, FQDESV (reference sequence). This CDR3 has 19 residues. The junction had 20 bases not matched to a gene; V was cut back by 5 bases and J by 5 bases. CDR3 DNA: TGTGCCAGCAGCCCAGGGGTTCAGGTAGCGGGAGGGCCGATCGACGAGCAGTACTTC. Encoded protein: CASSPGVQVAGGPIDEQYF.

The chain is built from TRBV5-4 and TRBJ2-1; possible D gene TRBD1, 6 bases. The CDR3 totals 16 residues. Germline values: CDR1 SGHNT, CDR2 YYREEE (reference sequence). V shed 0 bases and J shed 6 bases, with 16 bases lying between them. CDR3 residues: CASSLGPAGESNEQFF. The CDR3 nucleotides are TGTGCCAGCAGCTTGGGTCCAGCAGGGGAAAGCAATGAGCAGTTCTTC.

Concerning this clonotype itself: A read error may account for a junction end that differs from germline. CDR3 DNA: TGTGCCTGGTACCGGGACAGCACAGATACGCGGTATTTT. It specifies CAWYRDSTDTRYF. The chain uses TRBV30 and TRBJ2-3; 7 bases are shared with TRBD1. Germline values: CDR1 GTSNPN, CDR2 SVGIG (reference sequence). This CDR3 is built from 13 residues. Full variable domain (rest looked up from reference TRBV30 and TRBJ2-3): SQTIHQWPATLVQPVGSPLSLECTVEGTSNPNLYWYRQAAGRGLQLLFYSVGIGQISSEVPQNLSASRPQDRQFILSSKKLLLSDSGFYLCAWYRDSTDTRYFGPGTRLTVL.

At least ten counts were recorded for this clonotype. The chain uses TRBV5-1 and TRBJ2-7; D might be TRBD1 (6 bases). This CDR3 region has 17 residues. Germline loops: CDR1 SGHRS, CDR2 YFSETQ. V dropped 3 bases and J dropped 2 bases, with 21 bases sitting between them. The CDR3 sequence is CASSSTVQGNVAYEQYF. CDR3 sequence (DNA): TGCGCCAGCAGCTCAACAGTTCAGGGGAACGTGGCCTACGAGCAGTACTTC.

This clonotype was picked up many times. The CDR3 DNA follows: TGCGCCAGCAGCTTGGCCTACCCCACAGATACGCAGTATTTT. The encoded protein is CASSLAYPTDTQYF. This sequence joins TRBV5-1 and TRBJ2-3, with D unresolved. Germline CDR1 SGHRS, CDR2 YFSETQ. This CDR3 is 14 amino acids long. V shed 0 bases and J shed 2 bases, with 7 bases lying between them.

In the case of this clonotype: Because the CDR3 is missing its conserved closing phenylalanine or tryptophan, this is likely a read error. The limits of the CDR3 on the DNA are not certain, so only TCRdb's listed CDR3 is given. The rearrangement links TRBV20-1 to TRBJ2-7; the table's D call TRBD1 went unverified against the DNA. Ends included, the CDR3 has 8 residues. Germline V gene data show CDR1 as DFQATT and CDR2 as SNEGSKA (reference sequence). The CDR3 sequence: CSAYTTPL.

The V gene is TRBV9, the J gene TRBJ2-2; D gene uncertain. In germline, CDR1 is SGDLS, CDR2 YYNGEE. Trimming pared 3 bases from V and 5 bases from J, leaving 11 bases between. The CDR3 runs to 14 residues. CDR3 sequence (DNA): TGTGCCAGCAGCGCCCCACTGGGTACCGGGGAGCTGTTTTTT. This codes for CASSAPLGTGELFF.

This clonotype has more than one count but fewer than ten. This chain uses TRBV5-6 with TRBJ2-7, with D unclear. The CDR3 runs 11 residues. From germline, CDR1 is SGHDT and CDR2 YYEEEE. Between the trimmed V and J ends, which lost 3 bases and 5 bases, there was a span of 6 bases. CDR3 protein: CASSSDNEQYF. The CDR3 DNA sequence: TGTGCCAGCAGCTCTGACAACGAGCAGTACTTC.

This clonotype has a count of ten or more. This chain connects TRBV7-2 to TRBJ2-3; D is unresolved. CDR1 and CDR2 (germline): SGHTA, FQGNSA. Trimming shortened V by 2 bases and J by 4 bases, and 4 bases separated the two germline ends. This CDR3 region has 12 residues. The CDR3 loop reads CASSLFSDTQYF. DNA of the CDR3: TGTGCCAGCAGCTTATTTTCAGATACGCAGTATTTT.

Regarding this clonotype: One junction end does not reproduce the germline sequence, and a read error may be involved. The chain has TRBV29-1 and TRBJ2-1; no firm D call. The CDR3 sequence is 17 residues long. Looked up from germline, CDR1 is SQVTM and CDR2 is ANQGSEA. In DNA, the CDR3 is TGCAGCGTTGAAGATCCTCAAGGGTTATTGTCCTACAGTGAGCAGTTCTTC. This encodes CSVEDPQGLLSYSEQFF.

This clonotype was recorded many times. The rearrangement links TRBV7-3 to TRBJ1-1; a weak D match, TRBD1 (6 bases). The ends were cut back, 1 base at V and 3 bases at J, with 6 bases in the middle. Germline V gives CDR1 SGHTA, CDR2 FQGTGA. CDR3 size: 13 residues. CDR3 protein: CASSLKGDTEAFF. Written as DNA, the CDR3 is TGTGCCAGCAGCTTAAAGGGGGACACTGAAGCTTTCTTT. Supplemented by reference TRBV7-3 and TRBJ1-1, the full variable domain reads GAGVSQTPSNKVTEKGKYVELRCDPISGHTALYWYRQSLGQGPEFLIYFQGTGAADDSGLPNDRFFAVRPEGSVSTLKIQRTERGDSAVYLCASSLKGDTEAFFGQGTRLTVV.

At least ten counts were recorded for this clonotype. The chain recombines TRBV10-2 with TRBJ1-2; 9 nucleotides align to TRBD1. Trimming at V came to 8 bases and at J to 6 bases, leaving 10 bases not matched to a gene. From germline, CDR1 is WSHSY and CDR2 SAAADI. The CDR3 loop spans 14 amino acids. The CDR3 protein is CASGGTGRFDGYTF. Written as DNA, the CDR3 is TGCGCCAGCGGAGGGACAGGGCGCTTCGATGGCTACACCTTC.

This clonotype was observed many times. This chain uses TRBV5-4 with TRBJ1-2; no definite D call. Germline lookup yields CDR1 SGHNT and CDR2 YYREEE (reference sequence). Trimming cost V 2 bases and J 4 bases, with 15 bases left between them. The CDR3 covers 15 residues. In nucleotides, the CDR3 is TGTGCCAGCAGCTTTCTCGAGGGAGCAGGCTATGGCTACACCTTC. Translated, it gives CASSFLEGAGYGYTF. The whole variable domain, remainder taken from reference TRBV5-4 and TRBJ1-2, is ETGVTQSPTHLIKTRGQQVTLRCSSQSGHNTVSWYQQALGQGPQFIFQYYREEENGRGNFPPRFSGLQFPNYSSELNVNALELDDSALYLCASSFLEGAGYGYTFGSGTRLTVV.

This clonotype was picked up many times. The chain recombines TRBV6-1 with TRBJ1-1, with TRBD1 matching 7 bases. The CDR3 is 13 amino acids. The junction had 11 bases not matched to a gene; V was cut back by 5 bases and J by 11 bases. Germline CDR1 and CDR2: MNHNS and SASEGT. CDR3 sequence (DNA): TGTGCCAGCAGTATCCGGGACAGTCAGCAGGCTTTCTTT. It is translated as CASSIRDSQQAFF.

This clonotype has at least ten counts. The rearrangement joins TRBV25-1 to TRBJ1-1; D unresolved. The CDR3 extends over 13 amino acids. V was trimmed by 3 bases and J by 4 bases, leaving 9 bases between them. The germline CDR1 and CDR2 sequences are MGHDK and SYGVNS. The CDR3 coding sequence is TGTGCCAGCAGTGATTCGGGGTTCACTGAAGCTTTCTTT. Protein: CASSDSGFTEAFF.